This passage covers 26 T cell receptor beta chains from one sample sequenced in a study of human T cells and chemical hapten exposure. TCRdb reanalysed the RACE reads using MiXCR and keeps one entry per CDR3 protein. The sample contains approximately 92,000 distinct CDR3 sequences, 10% to 12% of which appear only once. The sample's time point: patch test 2, 6 weeks after DPC sensitization. This sample's treatment: therapeutic diphenylcyclopropenone sensitization with weekly scalp DPC. The sample here was whole blood, taken in connection with sensitization to the hapten diphenylcyclopropenone (DPC). These receptors originate from a woman aged 40 to 50 with alopecia areata. Some clones in this sample may be carry-over from other donors' samples.

In this sample, this clonotype turned up a few times. The chain links TRBV7-2 to TRBJ2-1; TRBD1 matches 10 bases. Germline CDR1 and CDR2: SGHTA and FQGNSA. V shed 3 bases, J shed 6 bases, and the junction held 5 bases outside the gene matches. There are 15 residues in the CDR3. This CDR3 is CASSFDRTGGNEQFF. Written as DNA, the CDR3 is TGTGCCAGCAGCTTCGACCGGACAGGGGGCAATGAGCAGTTCTTC.

In its sample, this clonotype was seen a few times. This sequence joins TRBV29-1 and TRBJ2-2; 11 bases match TRBD1. The CDR3 has 14 residues. V was clipped by 6 bases and J by 4 bases; unmatched bases: 4. Germline V lookup: CDR1 SQVTM, CDR2 ANQGSEA. Written as DNA, the CDR3 is TGCAGCGTCGGTGGGACAGGGGGCACCGGGGAGCTGTTTTTT. Its protein is CSVGGTGGTGELFF.

This clonotype appeared a few times. This chain links TRBV7-9 with TRBJ1-2; D possibly corresponds to TRBD1 (5 bases). The CDR3 spans 15 residues. Germline CDR1 is SEHNR and CDR2 is FQNEAQ (reference sequence). Between the trimmed V and J ends, which lost 0 bases and 0 bases, there was a span of 8 bases. The CDR3 DNA is TGTGCCAGCAGCTTAGCGGGACCTTCTAACTATGGCTACACCTTC. Its protein is CASSLAGPSNYGYTF.

This clonotype showed up many times. The chain joins TRBV6-2 or TRBV6-3 to TRBJ1-1; D not certain. Germline-derived CDR1 and CDR2 are MNHEY and SVGEGT. Trimming stripped 4 bases from V and 2 bases from J, with 20 bases between. The CDR3 runs 17 residues. The CDR3 region is CASSSRPLTNGNTEAFF. CDR3 bases: TGTGCCAGCAGTTCGAGACCCCTGACTAATGGCAACACTGAAGCTTTCTTT.

This clonotype was counted at least ten times. The chain uses TRBV2 and TRBJ2-5; D is possibly TRBD1 or TRBD2 (7 bases each). The CDR3 covers 14 residues. V shed 7 bases and J shed 5 bases, with 17 bases lying between them. CDR1 is SNHLY and CDR2 is FYNNEI in the germline V gene. The CDR3 sequence: CASKVGGGAETQYF. DNA for the CDR3: TGTGCCAGCAAGGTGGGAGGGGGCGCGGAGACCCAGTACTTC.

The chain recombines TRBV6-2 or TRBV6-3 with TRBJ1-3; perhaps TRBD1 as D (5 bases). The CDR3 is 14 residues long. Germline values: CDR1 MNHEY, CDR2 SVGEGT. The V end was cut by 5 bases, the J end by 4 bases, with 12 bases between. CDR3 residues: CASSPRDGGNTIYF. For the CDR3, the DNA is TGTGCCAGCAGTCCCCGGGACGGCGGAAACACCATATATTTT.

This clonotype was counted only a few times. J is TRBJ2-7 and V is TRBV29-1; tentative D call: TRBD1 (6 bases). Germline CDR1 and CDR2: SQVTM and ANQGSEA. V was trimmed by 3 bases and J by 6 bases, leaving 18 bases between them. The CDR3 extends over 14 amino acids. CDR3 nucleotide sequence: TGCAGCGTTGATGAGGGCAGGGGCTCGTCCGAGCAGTACTTC. Protein sequence: CSVDEGRGSSEQYF.

This clonotype was observed once. Here the CDR3 reads CAWSARTAFSNQPQHF. The CDR3 DNA reads as TGTGCCTGGAGCGCCCGGACAGCTTTTAGCAATCAGCCCCAGCATTTT. J is TRBJ1-5 and V is TRBV30; D may be TRBD1 (6 bases). V lost 3 bases to trimming and J lost 0 bases, with 15 bases between them. CDR1 and CDR2 (germline): GTSNPN, SVGIG (reference sequence). CDR3 size: 16 residues.

This clonotype was seen many times. The rearrangement links TRBV21-1 to TRBJ1-1; no check of the table's D call, TRBD1, against the DNA was made. TRBV21-1 is described as a pseudogene. This CDR3 has 15 residues. The CDR3 loop is CASSAPRQNNTEAFF. CDR3 in DNA: TGTGCCAGCAGCGCCCCCCGGCAGAATAACACTGAAGCTTTCTTT.

This clonotype was found a few times. This chain links TRBV10-3 with TRBJ2-3; TRBD1 might be the D (5 bases). This CDR3 has 13 residues. Germline V gene data show CDR1 as ENHRY and CDR2 as SYGVKD. Trimming stripped 10 bases from V and 4 bases from J, with 15 bases between. The CDR3 nucleotides are TGTGCCACGAAGGGTAGGGGTTCAGATACGCAGTATTTT. This codes for CATKGRGSDTQYF.

This clonotype was detected many times. The rearrangement links TRBV5-1 to TRBJ2-6, with D perhaps matching TRBD2 (5 bases). The CDR3 contains 16 residues. CDR1 and CDR2 from the germline V gene are SGHRS and YFSETQ. Trimming pared 1 base from V and 0 bases from J, leaving 8 bases between. CDR3 loop: CASSLSGVSGANVLTF. CDR3 nucleotide sequence: TGCGCCAGCAGCTTGTCCGGGGTCTCTGGGGCCAACGTCCTGACTTTC.

This clonotype was found a few times. This sequence joins TRBV6-1 and TRBJ1-3; 7 positions match TRBD1. The germline V gene has CDR1 MNHNS and CDR2 SASEGT. J gave up 3 bases and V 3 bases, and 5 bases lay outside the gene matches. CDR3 length: 15 residues. The CDR3 here is CASSEGQTHGNTIYF. In DNA form, the CDR3 reads TGTGCCAGCAGTGAGGGACAGACGCATGGAAACACCATATATTTT.

The rearrangement links TRBV27 to TRBJ2-2; D gene unclear. Trimming left V 3 bases short and J 4 bases short, with 3 bases between. The CDR3 extends over 12 amino acids. The germline V gene encodes CDR1 MNHEY and CDR2 SMNVEV (reference sequence). The CDR3: CASSFRTGELFF. The CDR3 DNA follows: TGTGCCAGCAGTTTTCGCACCGGGGAGCTGTTTTTT.

The table lists this clonotype with a few counts. V and J are TRBV12-3 or TRBV12-4 and TRBJ1-6; D unresolved. V was shortened by 5 bases and J by 6 bases, with 17 bases between the two germline ends. The CDR3 runs 16 residues. The DNA of the CDR3 is TGTGCCAGCAGTCCGAGAGCGGGTTTGGGTAATTCACCCCTCCACTTT. Its protein is CASSPRAGLGNSPLHF.

There are a few counts of this clonotype. This CDR3 is CASSMGGKGTEAFF. The CDR3 bases are TGTGCCAGCAGTATGGGAGGCAAGGGCACTGAAGCTTTCTTT. The chain couples TRBV28 to TRBJ1-1, with D unclear. CDR1 and CDR2 from the germline V gene are MDHEN and SYDVKM. The germline V and J ends were trimmed by 5 bases and 4 bases, with 14 bases remaining between them. The CDR3 has 14 amino acids.

This clonotype has ten or more counts. V and J are TRBV4-3 and TRBJ1-4, with 9 nucleotides matching TRBD1. The V and J ends lost 0 bases and 5 bases, in that order; junction bases with no gene match: 1. The CDR3 sequence is 15 residues long. Germline values: CDR1 LGHNA, CDR2 YSLEER. This CDR3 is CASSQEGQGNEKLFF. The DNA of the CDR3 is TGCGCCAGCAGCCAAGAAGGACAGGGGAATGAAAAACTGTTTTTT.

The V call is TRBV24-1, the J call TRBJ2-7; a weak D match, TRBD1 (6 bases). The V and J ends lost 3 bases and 0 bases respectively, with 11 bases between them. The CDR3 totals 15 residues. Germline CDR1 reads KGHDR; CDR2 reads SFDVKD. The CDR3 region is CATSDTRDNSYEQYF. Written as DNA, the CDR3 is TGTGCCACCAGTGATACCCGGGACAACTCCTACGAGCAGTACTTC.

The table lists this clonotype with a few counts. J is TRBJ2-1 and V is TRBV28, with D hard to call. The CDR3 has 15 residues. Germline assignment: CDR1 MDHEN and CDR2 SYDVKM. V gave up 5 bases and J gave up 0 bases, with 11 bases separating them. The CDR3: CASSPALGSYNEQFF. The CDR3 DNA reads TGTGCCAGCAGTCCCGCCCTGGGCTCCTACAATGAGCAGTTCTTC. Looking up the rest from reference TRBV28 and TRBJ2-1 gives the full variable domain: DVKVTQSSRYLVKRTGEKVFLECVQDMDHENMFWYRQDPGLGLRLIYFSYDVKMKEKGDIPEGYSVSREKKERFSLILESASTNQTSMYLCASSPALGSYNEQFFGPGTRLTVL.

This clonotype came up a few times. This rearrangement joins TRBV2 to TRBJ2-3; D is ambiguous. The CDR3 runs 13 residues. Germline CDR1 and CDR2: SNHLY and FYNNEI. Trimming removed 6 bases from V and 5 bases from J, with 12 bases in between. This chain's CDR3 is CASRVRAVDTQYF. The CDR3 DNA follows: TGTGCCAGCAGGGTCCGCGCCGTAGATACGCAGTATTTT.

Turning to this clonotype: No conserved phenylalanine or tryptophan ends this CDR3, so it is likely a read error. The chain links TRBV10-3 to TRBJ1-6, with D unclear. From germline, CDR1 is ENHRY and CDR2 SYGVKD. With 6 bases removed from V and 9 bases from J, the gap between germline ends came to 12 bases. The CDR3 has 13 amino acids. CDR3 protein: CAIRMASGSPLHL. CDR3 bases: TGTGCCATCAGGATGGCGAGCGGTTCACCCCTCCACCTT.

V gene TRBV9 combines with J gene TRBJ1-3, with no clear D. The CDR3 covers 15 residues. Germline CDR1 reads SGDLS; CDR2 reads YYNGEE. Trimming stripped 6 bases from V and 1 base from J, with 14 bases between. CDR3 coding DNA: TGTGCCAGCAACCGGGAGGGAAATTCTGGAAACACCATATATTTT. It codes for CASNREGNSGNTIYF.

At least ten counts were recorded for this clonotype. The chain recombines TRBV6-2 or TRBV6-3 with TRBJ1-5, with 11 bases matching TRBD1. Germline CDR1 is MNHEY and CDR2 is SVGEGT. The CDR3 length is 15 residues. Germline trimming cut 7 bases from V and 11 bases from J; bases unmatched to any gene: 13. The CDR3 is CASIDPGQGVKAQHF. CDR3 DNA: TGTGCCAGCATTGACCCGGGACAGGGGGTGAAGGCCCAGCATTTT.

This clonotype was recorded many times. This chain links TRBV7-2 with TRBJ2-1; 8 nucleotides line up with TRBD1. V lost 5 bases, J lost 9 bases, and 15 bases stayed unmatched. The CDR3 length is 16 residues. Germline V lookup: CDR1 SGHTA, CDR2 FQGNSA. The CDR3 sequence is CASSPRPGQARGEQFF. The DNA for the CDR3 is TGTGCCAGCAGCCCCCGACCGGGACAGGCCAGAGGTGAGCAGTTCTTC.

This clonotype was seen many times. The rearrangement links TRBV6-2 or TRBV6-3 to TRBJ1-1; 8 bases match TRBD1. With V trimmed by 2 bases and J by 5 bases, 10 bases remained unmatched. Germline V CDR1 and CDR2: MNHEY, SVGEGT. This CDR3 has 16 amino acids. The CDR3 is CASSYVGQGLPTEAFF. For the CDR3, the DNA is TGTGCCAGCAGTTACGTAGGACAGGGCCTTCCAACTGAAGCTTTCTTT.

A remark on this clonotype: This sequence may be a read error, since a much larger clone differs from it by one base. The CDR3 nucleotides read TGTGCCAGCGGCCCGGCCGGGGAGGCCCAGTACTTC. It yields the protein CASGPAGEAQYF. V usage is TRBV7-2 and J usage is TRBJ2-5, with D tentatively TRBD2 (6 bases). V shed 8 bases and J shed 9 bases, with 16 bases lying between them. The CDR3 is 12 amino acids. Per germline, CDR1 SGHTA and CDR2 FQGNSA.

Ten or more counts support this clonotype. The chain joins TRBV6-2 or TRBV6-3 to TRBJ2-5; 9 bases are shared with TRBD1. CDR3 length: 15 residues. V gave up 1 base and J gave up 0 bases; unmatched junction bases: 0. Germline CDR1 MNHEY, CDR2 SVGEGT. CDR3 protein: CASSYWDRDQETQYF. As DNA, the CDR3 is TGTGCCAGCAGTTACTGGGACAGGGACCAAGAGACCCAGTACTTC.